The rows below give T cell receptor beta chains drawn from one sample of a study of T cell repertoires in cytomegalovirus infection. A single record per CDR3 protein comes from TCRdb applying MiXCR to the reads. Of about a million distinct CDR3 sequences listed, 31% were seen once; the top ten hold around 15%. No antigens are known for them. Sequenced here: cultured CD8+ T cells from PBMCs, sampled from culture after CMV antigen stimulation. Receptor source: a human donor in good health (CMV status not recorded). Some clones in this sample may be carry-over from other donors' samples. Each CDR3 is given with its conserved first and last residue. D genes are given only for firm matches. Size values are once, few and many counts, or a class for expanded clones, and some rows have none.

>few|.|TRBJ1-1|TRBV7-6
TGTGCCAGCAGCTTGAGGCCTAGTGTCCAGATTGGAGGGGACACTGAAGCTTTCTTT
CASSLRPSVQIGGDTEAFF
>.|TRBD2|TRBJ2-3|TRBV28
TGTGCCAGCAGTTCCGTAGCGGGGGAGCCCACAGATACGCAGTATTTT
CASSSVAGEPTDTQYF
>few|TRBD1|TRBJ1-2|TRBV7-9
TGTGCCAGCAGCCCGGTAACAGGGGGATATGGCTACACCTTC
CASSPVTGGYGYTF
>few|.|TRBJ1-1|TRBV7-9
TGTGCCAGCAGCCCCCCTCCCAGGTTTGAAGCTTTCTTT
CASSPPPRFEAFF
>many|.|TRBJ2-4|TRBV7-2
TGTGCCAGCAGCTCCGCTCTTACAGGAATCAAAAACATTCAGTACTTC
CASSSALTGIKNIQYF
>few|.|TRBJ1-6|TRBV7-6
TGTGCCAGCAGCTTAGGCGACAGAGGATATAATTCACCCCTCCACTTT
CASSLGDRGYNSPLHF
>.|.|TRBJ2-1|TRBV19
TGTGCCAGTAGTCCCGGCGGGGACCTCTACAATGAGCAGTTCTTC
CASSPGGDLYNEQFF
>few|TRBD1|TRBJ1-1|TRBV19
TGTGCCAGTAGTATCGTAACAGGGGGCTCGACTGAAGCTTTCTTT
CASSIVTGGSTEAFF
>.|TRBD2|TRBJ2-7|TRBV6-6
TGTGCCAGCAGTTACGGGGCGGGGGGGCTGAACGAGCAGTACTTC
CASSYGAGGLNEQYF
>.|.|TRBJ1-1|TRBV29-1
TGCAGCGTACAGGACGGGACTGAAGCTTTCTTT
CSVQDGTEAFF
>few|.|TRBJ1-4|TRBV4-3
TGCGCCAGCAGCCAAGGTCCCGGGACAACTAATGAAAAACTGTTTTTT
CASSQGPGTTNEKLFF
>.|.|TRBJ1-5|TRBV20-1
TGCAGTGCTAGAGAGTACCGGGGAAGCAATCAGCCCCAGCATTTT
CSAREYRGSNQPQHF
>few|.|TRBJ1-6|TRBV6-1
TGTGCCAGCAGTGATGGACCTAGCTCCTATAATTCACCCCTCCACTTT
CASSDGPSSYNSPLHF
>.|.|TRBJ2-3|TRBV9
TGTGCCAGCAGCGTAGGAAACAGGGTCAGCACAGATACGCAGTATTTT
CASSVGNRVSTDTQYF
>few|.|TRBJ1-1|TRBV6-5
TGTGCCAGCAGTTACTATCAGGCTTCGAACACTGAAGCTTTCTTT
CASSYYQASNTEAFF
>many|.|TRBJ2-1|TRBV12-3/TRBV12-4
TGTGCCAGCAGTCCGGCCTCCTACAATGAGCAGTTCTTC
CASSPASYNEQFF
>.|TRBD2|TRBJ2-3|TRBV10-3
TGTGCCATTGGGCCACTAGCGTCTGAGGATACGCAGTATTTT
CAIGPLASEDTQYF
>many|TRBD2|TRBJ2-1|TRBV11-1
TGTGCCAGCAGCTTCTACACTAGCGGGGGGGCAAATGAGCAGTTCTTC
CASSFYTSGGANEQFF
>.|.|TRBJ2-1|TRBV28
TGTGCCAGCAGTTTAGATTGGCTAGCAGGGTACAATGAGCAGTTCTTC
CASSLDWLAGYNEQFF
>few|TRBD2|TRBJ2-1|TRBV9
TGTGCCAGCAGCGTAGGAGAACGCGGGGGGCCCAGGAATGAGCAGTTCTTC
CASSVGERGGPRNEQFF
>.|.|TRBJ2-3|TRBV12-3/TRBV12-4
TGTGCCAACAGCCCCGGGGCATCCGATACGCAGTATTTT
CANSPGASDTQYF
>few|TRBD2|TRBJ2-3|TRBV9
TGTGCCAGCAGCGTCCGAGCGGGGGGCAGCACAGATACGCAGTATTTT
CASSVRAGGSTDTQYF
>few|.|TRBJ2-2|TRBV5-1
TGCGCCCCCCCGGTTCGCGCCTCGAACACCGGGGAGCTGTTTTTT
CAPPVRASNTGELFF
>many|TRBD2|TRBJ2-3|TRBV7-8
TGTGCTAGTCATGGCGGGGGGCATCAGTCGCAGTATTTT
CASHGGGHQSQYF
>.|TRBD1|TRBJ1-2|TRBV27
TGTGCCAGCAGTTTAGATCCCGGGACAGGGGCGTCTGGCTACACCTTC
CASSLDPGTGASGYTF
>.|TRBD2|TRBJ2-1|TRBV20-1
TGCAGTGGTGAGGCGGGGGGCCTGGATGAGCAGTTCTTC
CSGEAGGLDEQFF
>many|TRBD1|TRBJ1-2|TRBV7-2
TGTGCCAGCAGCTTAGCGGGACAGGGGAATGGCTACACCTTC
CASSLAGQGNGYTF
>.|TRBD1|TRBJ1-1|TRBV4-1
TGCGCCAGCAGCCGGTCGACAGGGGACACTGAAGCTTTCTTT
CASSRSTGDTEAFF
>.|.|TRBJ1-1|TRBV5-4
TGTGCCAGCAGTTTGGGACGGACTACCCCGAACACTGAAGCTTTCTTT
CASSLGRTTPNTEAFF
>once|.|TRBJ2-5|TRBV25-1
TGTGCCAGCATACAGGGACAGACCCAGTACTTC
CASIQGQTQYF
>few|TRBD1|TRBJ1-1|TRBV10-3
TGTGCCATCCAAGCTCAACGCCAACTGGGACAGGACACTGAAGCTTTCTTT
CAIQAQRQLGQDTEAFF
>few|.|TRBJ1-2|TRBV4-3
TGCGCCAGCAGCCCCGAAGGAGATCTTCAGGGCTATGGCTACACCTTC
CASSPEGDLQGYGYTF
>many|TRBD1|TRBJ2-2|TRBV11-3
TGTGCCAGCAGCTTAGACCCGGGACAGGGGACGAACACCGGGGAGCTGTTTTTT
CASSLDPGQGTNTGELFF
>many|TRBD1|TRBJ2-2|TRBV5-4
TGTGCCAGCAGCAGGGACAGGGTTATGGGGGAGCTGTTTTTT
CASSRDRVMGELFF
>few|.|TRBJ1-1|TRBV6-2/TRBV6-3
TGTGCCAGCAAATGGGAGGGGGGGTACACTGAAGCTTTCTTT
CASKWEGGYTEAFF
>.|TRBD1|TRBJ1-2|TRBV7-6
TGTGCCAGCAGCCCCACTACAGGGGGCCCTGGCTACACCTTC
CASSPTTGGPGYTF
>.|.|TRBJ2-7|TRBV5-8
TGTGCCAGCAGCTTGGCTGGACGGCTATGGGGCTACGAGCAGTACTTC
CASSLAGRLWGYEQYF
>few|.|TRBJ2-7|TRBV6-5
TGTGCCACCTCTCAGGCCTACGAGCAGTACTTC
CATSQAYEQYF